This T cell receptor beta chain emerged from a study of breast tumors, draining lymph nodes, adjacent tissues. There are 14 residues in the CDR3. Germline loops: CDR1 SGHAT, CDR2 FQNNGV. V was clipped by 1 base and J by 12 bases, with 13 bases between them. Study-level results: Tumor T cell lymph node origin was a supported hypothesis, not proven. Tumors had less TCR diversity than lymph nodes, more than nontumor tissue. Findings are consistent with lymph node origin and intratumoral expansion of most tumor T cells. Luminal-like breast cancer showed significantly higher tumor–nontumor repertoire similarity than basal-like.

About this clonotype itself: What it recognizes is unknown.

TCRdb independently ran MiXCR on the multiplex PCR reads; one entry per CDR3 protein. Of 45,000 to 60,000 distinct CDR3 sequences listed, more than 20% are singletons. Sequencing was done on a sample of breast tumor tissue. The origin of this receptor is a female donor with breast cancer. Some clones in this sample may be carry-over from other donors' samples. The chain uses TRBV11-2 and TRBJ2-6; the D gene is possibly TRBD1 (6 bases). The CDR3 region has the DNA TGTGCCAGCAGCTTAGTCAGGACAGCAACCGTCCTGACTTTC. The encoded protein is CASSLVRTATVLTF.